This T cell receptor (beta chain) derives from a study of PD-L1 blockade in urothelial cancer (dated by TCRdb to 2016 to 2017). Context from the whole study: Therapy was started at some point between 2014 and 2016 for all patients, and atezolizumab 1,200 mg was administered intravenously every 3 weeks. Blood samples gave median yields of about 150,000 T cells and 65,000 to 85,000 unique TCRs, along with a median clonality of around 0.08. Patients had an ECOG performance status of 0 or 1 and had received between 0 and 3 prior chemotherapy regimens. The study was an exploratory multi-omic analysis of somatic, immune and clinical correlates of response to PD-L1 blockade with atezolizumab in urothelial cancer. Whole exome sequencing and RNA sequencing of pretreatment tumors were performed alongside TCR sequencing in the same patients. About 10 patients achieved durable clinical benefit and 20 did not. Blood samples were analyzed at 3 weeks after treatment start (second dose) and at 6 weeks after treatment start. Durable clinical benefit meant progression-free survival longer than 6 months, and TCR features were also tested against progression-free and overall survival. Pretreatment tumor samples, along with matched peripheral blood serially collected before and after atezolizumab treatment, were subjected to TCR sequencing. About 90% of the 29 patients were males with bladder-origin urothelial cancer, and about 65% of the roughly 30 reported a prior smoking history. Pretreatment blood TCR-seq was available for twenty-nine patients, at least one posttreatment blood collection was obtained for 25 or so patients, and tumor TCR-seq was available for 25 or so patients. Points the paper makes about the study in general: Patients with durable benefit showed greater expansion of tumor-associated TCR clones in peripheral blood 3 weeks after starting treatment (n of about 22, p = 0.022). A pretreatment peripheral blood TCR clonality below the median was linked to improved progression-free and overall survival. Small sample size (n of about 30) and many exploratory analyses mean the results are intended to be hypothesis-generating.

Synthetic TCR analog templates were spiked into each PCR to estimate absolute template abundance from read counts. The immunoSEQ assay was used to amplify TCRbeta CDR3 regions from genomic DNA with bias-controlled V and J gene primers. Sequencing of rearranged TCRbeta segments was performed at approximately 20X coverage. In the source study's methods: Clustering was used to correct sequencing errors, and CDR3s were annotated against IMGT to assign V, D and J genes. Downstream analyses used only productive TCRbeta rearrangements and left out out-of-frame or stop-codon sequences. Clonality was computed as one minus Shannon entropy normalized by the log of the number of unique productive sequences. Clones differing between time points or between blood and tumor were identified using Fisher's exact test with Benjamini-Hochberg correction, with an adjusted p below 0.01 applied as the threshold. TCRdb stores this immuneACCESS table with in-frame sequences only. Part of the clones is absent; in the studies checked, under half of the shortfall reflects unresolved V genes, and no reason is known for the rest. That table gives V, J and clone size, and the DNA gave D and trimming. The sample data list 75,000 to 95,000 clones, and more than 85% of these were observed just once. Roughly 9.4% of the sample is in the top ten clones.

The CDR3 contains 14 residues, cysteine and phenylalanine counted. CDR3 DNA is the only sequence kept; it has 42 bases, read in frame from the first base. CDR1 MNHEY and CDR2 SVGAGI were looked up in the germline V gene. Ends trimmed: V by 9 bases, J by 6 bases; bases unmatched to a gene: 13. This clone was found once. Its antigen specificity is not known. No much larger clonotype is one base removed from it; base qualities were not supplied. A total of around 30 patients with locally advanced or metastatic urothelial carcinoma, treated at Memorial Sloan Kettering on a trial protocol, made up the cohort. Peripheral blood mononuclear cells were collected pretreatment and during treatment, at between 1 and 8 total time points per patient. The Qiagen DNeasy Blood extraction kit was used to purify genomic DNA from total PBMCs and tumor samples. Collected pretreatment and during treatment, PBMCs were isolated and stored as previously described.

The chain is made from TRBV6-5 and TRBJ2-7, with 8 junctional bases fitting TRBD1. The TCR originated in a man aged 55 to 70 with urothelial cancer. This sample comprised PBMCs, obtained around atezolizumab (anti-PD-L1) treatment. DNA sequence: TGTGCCAGTTCCAAGGACAGGGAAGGTAGCGAGCAGTACTTC. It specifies CASSKDREGSEQYF.